These 7 T cell receptor beta chains were all obtained from the same sample, sequenced in a study of CD8+ T cells in alopecia areata. The sample's treatment: oral pan-JAK inhibitor, 5-10 mg twice daily. The sequencing template was cDNA reverse transcribed from extracted RNA. Profiled with immunoSEQ multiplex PCR; TCRdb holds only in-frame clones, not every one. The sample has roughly 120,000 clones; under 60% are singletons. The material was CD8+ T cells sorted from blood, obtained at week 24, from a patient treated with tofacitinib. These receptors were collected from a human donor with alopecia areata.

CDR3 DNA: TGTGCCACCTCCGTCGGTAGCGGACAAGAGACCCAGTACTTC. Protein product: CATSVGSGQETQYF. The chain has TRBV15 and TRBJ2-5; D may be TRBD2 (6 bases). V was cut by 8 bases and J by 2 bases, with 15 bases left in between. Germline V gene sequence: CDR1 LNHNV, CDR2 YYDKDF (reference sequence). The CDR3 sequence is 14 residues long.

This chain links TRBV7-9 with TRBJ1-2; D call uncertain. This CDR3 spans 18 amino acids. Germline lookup yields CDR1 SEHNR and CDR2 FQNEAQ (reference sequence). V was trimmed by 2 bases and J by 5 bases, leaving 24 bases between them. CDR3 sequence reads: CASSLTEGGMSEKYGYTF. CDR3 nucleotides: TGTGCCAGCAGCTTAACTGAGGGCGGGATGAGTGAAAAGTATGGCTACACCTTC.

The rearrangement joins TRBV5-6 to TRBJ2-3, with D possibly matching TRBD2 (5 bases). The CDR3 runs to 14 residues. The germline V gene has CDR1 SGHDT and CDR2 YYEEEE. Between the trimmed V and J ends, which lost 7 bases and 1 base, there was a span of 13 bases. For the CDR3, the DNA is TGTGCCAGCCGCTGGGGAGCGGGCACAGATACGCAGTATTTT. Amino acids: CASRWGAGTDTQYF.

V and J are TRBV5-6 and TRBJ2-3; D is unresolved. The germline gives CDR1 SGHDT, CDR2 YYEEEE. The CDR3 spans 14 residues. The V end was cut by 0 bases, the J end by 4 bases, with 9 bases between. CDR3 in DNA: TGTGCCAGCAGCTTGGTTCAAGACGCAGATACGCAGTATTTT. It specifies CASSLVQDADTQYF.

The V call is TRBV19, the J call TRBJ2-7, with 8 bases aligning to TRBD1. The V gene's germline CDR1 is LNHDA and CDR2 SQIVND (reference sequence). The trim removed 5 bases at V and 3 bases at J, leaving 12 bases unmatched. The CDR3 extends over 16 amino acids. CDR3 sequence (DNA): TGTGCCAGTAGTCCATATGAGGGACAGGAGGGCTACGAGCAGTACTTC. Translated, it gives CASSPYEGQEGYEQYF.

A few counts support this clone. The chain employs TRBV4-1 and TRBJ1-5; the D gene is possibly TRBD1 (6 bases). V dropped 1 base and J dropped 1 base, with 8 bases sitting between them. Germline values: CDR1 MGHRA, CDR2 YSYEKL. This CDR3 region has 15 residues. CDR3: CASSQAQGSNQPQHF. CDR3 coding DNA: TGCGCCAGCAGCCAAGCTCAGGGGAGCAATCAGCCCCAGCATTTT.

The chain uses TRBV18 and TRBJ2-3; D gene unclear. CDR1 and CDR2 from the germline V gene are KGHSH and LQKENI. V was trimmed by 2 bases and J by 2 bases, leaving 14 bases between them. This CDR3 contains 16 residues. CDR3 loop: CASSPIIGDNTDTQYF. DNA of the CDR3: TGTGCCAGCTCACCAATCATCGGAGATAACACAGATACGCAGTATTTT. The full variable domain, with the rest looked up from reference TRBV18 and TRBJ2-3, is NAGVMQNPRHLVRRRGQEARLRCSPMKGHSHVYWYRQLPEEGLKFMVYLQKENIIDESGMPKERFSAEFPKEGPSILRIQQVVRGDSAAYFCASSPIIGDNTDTQYFGPGTRLTVL.